One sample yielded the 26 T cell receptor beta chains listed below, sequenced in a study of blood T cell repertoires in COVID-19. The table came from immunoSEQ multiplex PCR; TCRdb's copy has only in-frame clones and leaves some out. The sample includes 190,000 or so clones, just under 90% of them seen just once. Sequences were obtained from peripheral blood. The receptor source for this set is a woman aged 18-35 years who had recovered from COVID-19.

This clone was seen once. The V call is TRBV6-5, the J call TRBJ1-4, with D perhaps matching TRBD1 (6 bases). V gave up 2 bases and J gave up 11 bases, with 21 bases separating them. Germline values: CDR1 MNHEY, CDR2 SVGAGI. This CDR3 is built from 16 residues. The CDR3 protein is CASSYTLDSSMGKLFF. CDR3 DNA: TGTGCCAGCAGTTACACGCTGGACAGCTCAATGGGGAAACTGTTTTTT.

The chain uses TRBV28 and TRBJ1-6; perhaps TRBD1 as D (5 bases). The CDR3 runs 17 residues. The V gene's germline CDR1 is MDHEN and CDR2 SYDVKM. Trimming cost V 5 bases and J 4 bases, with 18 bases left between them. Here the CDR3 DNA reads TGTGCCAGCAGTCCCTACTCCGTTGGGGCATATAATTCACCCCTCCACTTT. Its protein product is CASSPYSVGAYNSPLHF.

This rearrangement joins TRBV2 to TRBJ2-5, with D possibly being TRBD1 (6 bases). Trimming took 10 bases from V and 3 from J, leaving 15 bases between them. This CDR3 spans 13 amino acids. Germline assignment: CDR1 SNHLY and CDR2 FYNNEI. DNA for the CDR3: TGTGCCACCCTAGGACAGAGCAAAGAGACCCAGTACTTC. Its protein product is CATLGQSKETQYF.

This chain links TRBV24-1 with TRBJ2-5, with 13 positions matching TRBD2. J was trimmed by 5 bases and V by 2 bases; bases with no gene match: 4. Germline V CDR1 and CDR2: KGHDR, SFDVKD. This CDR3 is built from 16 residues. The CDR3 spells CATSDSGLAGRETQYF. CDR3 in DNA: TGTGCCACCAGTGATTCGGGACTAGCGGGAAGGGAGACCCAGTACTTC.

The chain links TRBV29-1 to TRBJ2-2; 12 bases map to TRBD1. Germline CDR1 is SQVTM and CDR2 is ANQGSEA. There are 15 residues in the CDR3. The ends lost 3 bases at V and 4 bases at J; junction bases unmatched: 3. The CDR3 DNA follows: TGCAGCGTTGAGGGGGACAGGGGGCTCACCGGGGAGCTGTTTTTT. Amino acids: CSVEGDRGLTGELFF.

Note on this clone: In the same sample, other DNA sequences code for this CDR3. This chain links TRBV3-1 (or the pseudogene TRBV3-2) with TRBJ2-7, with TRBD2 matching 7 bases. The CDR3 runs to 14 residues. The V segment lost 2 bases and the J segment 0 bases; nucleotides outside the gene matches: 1. CDR1 and CDR2 (germline): LGHDT, YNNKEL (reference sequence). The CDR3 loop is CASSQRGGSYEQYF. CDR3 DNA: TGTGCCAGCAGCCAACGCGGGGGCTCCTACGAGCAGTACTTC.

This chain connects TRBV6-5 to TRBJ1-2; 8 nucleotides match TRBD1. V lost 5 bases to trimming and J lost 7 bases; unmatched junction nucleotides: 9. The CDR3 covers 14 residues. Germline values: CDR1 MNHEY, CDR2 SVGAGI. This chain's CDR3 is CASSTRQGFGGYTF. CDR3 nucleotides: TGTGCCAGCAGTACCAGACAGGGGTTCGGTGGCTACACCTTC.

The chain recombines TRBV12-3 or TRBV12-4 with TRBJ2-1; D gene ambiguous. The CDR3 is made up of 13 amino acids. The V end was cut by 6 bases, the J end by 0 bases, with 6 bases between. The CDR3 DNA is TGTGCCAGCAGCTCCCTCTCCTACAATGAGCAGTTCTTC. This codes for CASSSLSYNEQFF.

The rearrangement links TRBV6-4 to TRBJ2-1, with D perhaps matching TRBD2 (6 bases). CDR3 length: 16 residues. V lost 0 bases, J lost 6 bases, and 15 bases lay in between. Germline CDR1 is MRHNA and CDR2 is SNTAGT. The CDR3 coding sequence is TGTGCCAGCAGTGACTCGAACCAGCGGGTCCTCAATGAGCAGTTCTTC. Its translation is CASSDSNQRVLNEQFF.

This clone occurred once. This chain uses TRBV6-2 or TRBV6-3 with TRBJ1-1, with a possible D match to TRBD1 (6 bases). This CDR3 has 14 amino acids. Germline loops: CDR1 MNHEY, CDR2 SVGEGT. V lost 1 base to trimming and J lost 4 bases, with 10 bases between them. CDR3: CASSYYREGTEAFF. CDR3 coding DNA: TGTGCCAGCAGTTACTACAGGGAGGGCACTGAAGCTTTCTTT.

This chain uses TRBV7-9 with TRBJ2-5, with 10 bases lining up with TRBD1. V was pared by 5 bases and J by 1 base, with 7 bases of the junction left unmatched. This CDR3 has 16 amino acids. Germline CDR1 reads SEHNR; CDR2 reads FQNEAQ (reference sequence). In DNA form, the CDR3 reads TGTGCCAGCAGCCCCGACAGGGGGCGAAGCCAAGAGACCCAGTACTTC. This encodes CASSPDRGRSQETQYF. The full variable domain, rest sourced from reference TRBV7-9 and TRBJ2-5, is DTGVSQNPRHKITKRGQNVTFRCDPISEHNRLYWYRQTLGQGPEFLTYFQNEAQLEKSRLLSDRFSAERPKGSFSTLEIQRTEQGDSAMYLCASSPDRGRSQETQYFGPGTRLLVL.

The chain has TRBV5-6 and TRBJ1-2, with D uncertain. CDR3 size: 14 residues. V lost 1 base, J lost 3 bases, and 10 bases lay in between. CDR1 is SGHDT and CDR2 is YYEEEE in the germline V gene. The CDR3 region has the DNA TGTGCCAGCAGCTTGCCGGGAAAGGACTATGGCTACACCTTC. It translates to CASSLPGKDYGYTF.

The chain uses TRBV19 and TRBJ1-4; the D is unclear. Between the trimmed V and J ends, which lost 7 bases and 7 bases, there was a span of 13 bases. The CDR3 is made up of 13 amino acids. CDR1 is LNHDA, CDR2 SQIVND, per germline (reference sequence). Written as DNA, the CDR3 is TGTGCCAGTAACCCCCCAGGTGTTGAAAAACTGTTTTTT. It translates to CASNPPGVEKLFF. The full variable domain, in which reference TRBV19 and TRBJ1-4 provide the parts outside the CDR3, is DGGITQSPKYLFRKEGQNVTLSCEQNLNHDAMYWYRQDPGQGLRLIYYSQIVNDFQKGDIAEGYSVSREKKESFPLTVTSAQKNPTAFYLCASNPPGVEKLFFGSGTQLSVL.

The chain links TRBV30 to TRBJ2-1; 10 positions agree with TRBD2. This CDR3 contains 13 residues. The germline V gene encodes CDR1 GTSNPN and CDR2 SVGIG (reference sequence). With 4 bases clipped from V and 3 bases from J, the junction kept 0 bases outside the gene matches. The chain's CDR3 is CAWTSGGYNEQFF. The CDR3 coding sequence is TGTGCCTGGACTAGCGGGGGCTACAATGAGCAGTTCTTC.

Sample share makes this clone medium-sized. The CDR3 DNA is TGTGCCAGCAGTAAAAGGTTCCAGGGTGAAAAACTGTTTTTT. Translation: CASSKRFQGEKLFF. The gene calls are TRBV6-5 and TRBJ1-4; a possible D gene is TRBD1 (5 bases). The CDR3 sequence is 14 residues long. V lost 5 bases and J 7 bases, leaving 14 bases between the germline ends. The germline CDR1 and CDR2 sequences are MNHEY and SVGAGI.

The CDR3 sequence is CASSQVSLSYEQYF. The CDR3 coding sequence is TGCGCCAGCAGCCAAGTCTCTTTGTCCTACGAGCAGTACTTC. The V and J genes are TRBV4-1 and TRBJ2-7; D uncertain. With 1 base removed from V and 1 base from J, the gap between germline ends came to 8 bases. The CDR3 covers 14 residues. Germline V gene data show CDR1 as MGHRA and CDR2 as YSYEKL.

This chain links TRBV5-1 with TRBJ2-3; TRBD1 agrees at 8 bases. Germline V gives CDR1 SGHRS, CDR2 YFSETQ. V gave up 3 bases and J gave up 0 bases; unmatched junction bases: 0. The CDR3 sequence is 14 residues long. CDR3 DNA sequence: TGCGCCAGCAGCTGGGACAGGAGCACAGATACGCAGTATTTT. It translates to CASSWDRSTDTQYF.

The chain links TRBV15 to TRBJ1-2; D call uncertain. V dropped 3 bases and J dropped 8 bases, with 16 bases sitting between them. CDR3 length: 14 amino acids. Germline V gene lookup returns CDR1 LNHNV and CDR2 YYDKDF (reference sequence). CDR3 sequence reads: CATSSEGEGRGYTF. For the CDR3, the DNA is TGTGCCACCAGCAGCGAGGGAGAGGGCAGGGGCTACACCTTC.

This clone was counted a few times. The V call is TRBV19, the J call TRBJ1-5; no definite D call. Germline CDR1 is LNHDA and CDR2 is SQIVND (reference sequence). Trimming stripped 7 bases from V and 2 bases from J, with 12 bases between. The CDR3 is 14 residues long. The CDR3 nucleotides read TGTGCCAGTATTTCCGTTCAGGGCAATCAGCCCCAGCATTTT. Its translation: CASISVQGNQPQHF.

V usage is TRBV4-3 and J usage is TRBJ2-1, with 12 bases lining up with TRBD2. Germline CDR1 LGHNA, CDR2 YSLEER. The CDR3 spans 19 residues. J gave up 7 bases and V 1 base, and 14 bases lay outside the gene matches. The CDR3: CASSQAGILAGGPKNEQFF. The CDR3 DNA is TGCGCCAGCAGCCAAGCCGGGATTCTAGCGGGAGGGCCAAAAAATGAGCAGTTCTTC.

The chain combines TRBV5-1 with TRBJ2-3; 9 nucleotides match TRBD2. The CDR3 has 15 amino acids. The V segment lost 9 bases and the J segment 1 base; nucleotides outside the gene matches: 9. CDR1 is SGHRS and CDR2 is YFSETQ in the germline V gene. The CDR3 is CATGETSGRTDTQYF. CDR3 sequence (DNA): TGCGCCACCGGGGAGACTAGCGGCCGCACAGATACGCAGTATTTT.

This chain uses TRBV9 with TRBJ2-1; D is possibly TRBD2 (6 bases). CDR1 is SGDLS and CDR2 is YYNGEE in the germline V gene. Deletions cut 0 bases from V and 4 bases from J, with 17 bases between. This CDR3 is built from 17 residues. CDR3 DNA sequence: TGTGCCAGCAGCGTAGAGGCTAGCGCACTCAATTACAATGAGCAGTTCTTC. Encoded protein: CASSVEASALNYNEQFF. Full variable domain (outside the CDR3, taken from reference TRBV9 and TRBJ2-1): DSGVTQTPKHLITATGQRVTLRCSPRSGDLSVYWYQQSLDQGLQFLIQYYNGEERAKGNILERFSAQQFPDLHSELNLSSLELGDSALYFCASSVEASALNYNEQFFGPGTRLTVL.

The genes are TRBV7-3 and TRBJ2-5; 7 positions match TRBD1. The length of the CDR3 is 12 residues. Germline loops: CDR1 SGHTA, CDR2 FQGTGA. The CDR3 nucleotides are TGTGCTCCTGGAAAGGGGGCAGAGACCCAGTACTTC. As protein: CAPGKGAETQYF.

The J gene is TRBJ1-2, the V gene TRBV10-3; tentatively, D is TRBD1 (6 bases). Deletions cut 5 bases from V and 7 bases from J, with 29 bases between. The CDR3 has 18 residues. Germline V CDR1 and CDR2: ENHRY, SYGVKD. CDR3 in DNA: TGTGCCATCAGTCTTACAGAAAGGGGCCCAGGGGAGTCCGGTGGCTACACCTTC. Its translation is CAISLTERGPGESGGYTF.

The chain is built from TRBV25-1 and TRBJ2-5; TRBD2 might be the D (5 bases). Trimming took 6 bases from V and 4 from J, leaving 12 bases between them. The CDR3 length is 13 residues. CDR1 and CDR2 (germline): MGHDK, SYGVNS. In DNA, the CDR3 is TGTGCCAGCAGCTCTGGAGGACCAGAGACCCAGTACTTC. Amino acids: CASSSGGPETQYF.

This chain uses TRBV11-2 with TRBJ2-3; D may be TRBD2 (6 bases). V gave up 1 base and J gave up 5 bases, with 7 bases separating them. This CDR3 region has 13 residues. Germline V lookup: CDR1 SGHAT, CDR2 FQNNGV. The CDR3, as DNA: TGTGCCAGCAGCTTAGGGCGGGGAGATACGCAGTATTTT. Protein product: CASSLGRGDTQYF.